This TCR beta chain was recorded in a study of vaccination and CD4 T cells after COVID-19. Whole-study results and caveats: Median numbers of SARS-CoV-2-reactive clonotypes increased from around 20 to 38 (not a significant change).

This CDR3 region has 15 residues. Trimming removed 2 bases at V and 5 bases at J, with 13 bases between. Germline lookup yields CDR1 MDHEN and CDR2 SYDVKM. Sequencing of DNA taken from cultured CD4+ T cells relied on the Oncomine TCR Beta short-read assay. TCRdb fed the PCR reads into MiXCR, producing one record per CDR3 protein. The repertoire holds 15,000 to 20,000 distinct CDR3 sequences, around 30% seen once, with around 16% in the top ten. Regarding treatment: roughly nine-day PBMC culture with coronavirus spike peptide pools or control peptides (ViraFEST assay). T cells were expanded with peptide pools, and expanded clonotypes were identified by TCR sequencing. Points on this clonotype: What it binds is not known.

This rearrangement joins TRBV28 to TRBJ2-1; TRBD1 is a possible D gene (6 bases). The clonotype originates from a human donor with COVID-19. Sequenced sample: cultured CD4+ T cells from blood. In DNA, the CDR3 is TGTGCCAGCAGTTTAAGAGGGGGAAATAACAATGAGCAGTTCTTC. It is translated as CASSLRGGNNNEQFF.